Listed here is a single T cell receptor (beta chain). Measured with immunoSEQ multiplex PCR; TCRdb has only the in-frame clones, and not every one. The table shows about 250,000 clones, with 88% occurring only once. CDR1 is SGHNT, CDR2 YYREEE, per germline (reference sequence). J lost 2 bases, V lost 0 bases, and 10 bases had no gene match. This CDR3 spans 18 amino acids. The sample originates from a study of blood T cell repertoires in COVID-19. Sequenced sample: peripheral blood. The chain couples TRBV5-4 to TRBJ1-2; 10 bases are a match to TRBD1. The sequence derives from a man older than 75 with acute or convalescent COVID-19. The CDR3 protein is CASSLARGWTGGNYGYTF. CDR3 nucleotides: TGTGCCAGCAGCTTGGCACGTGGGTGGACAGGGGGAAACTATGGCTACACCTTC.